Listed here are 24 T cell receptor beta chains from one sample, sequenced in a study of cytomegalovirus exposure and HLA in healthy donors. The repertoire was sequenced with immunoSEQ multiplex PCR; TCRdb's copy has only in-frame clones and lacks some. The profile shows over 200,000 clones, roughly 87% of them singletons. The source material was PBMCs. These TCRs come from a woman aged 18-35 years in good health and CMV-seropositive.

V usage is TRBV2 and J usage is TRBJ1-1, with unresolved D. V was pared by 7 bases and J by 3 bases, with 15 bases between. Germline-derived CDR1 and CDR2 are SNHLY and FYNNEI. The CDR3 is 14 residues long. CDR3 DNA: TGTGCCAGCACGGGAGAAAAGGTGTACACTGAAGCTTTCTTT. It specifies CASTGEKVYTEAFF.

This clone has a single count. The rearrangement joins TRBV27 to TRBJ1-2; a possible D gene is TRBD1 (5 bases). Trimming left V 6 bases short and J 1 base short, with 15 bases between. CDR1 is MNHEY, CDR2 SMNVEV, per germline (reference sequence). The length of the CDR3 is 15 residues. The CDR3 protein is CASSRGGEFNYGYTF. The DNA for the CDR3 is TGTGCCAGCAGCCGCGGGGGGGAGTTTAACTATGGCTACACCTTC.

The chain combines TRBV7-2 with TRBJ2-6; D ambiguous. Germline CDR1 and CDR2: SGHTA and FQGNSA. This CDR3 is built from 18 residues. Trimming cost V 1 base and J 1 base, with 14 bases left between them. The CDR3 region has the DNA TGTGCCAGCAGCTTAGTTCCGCAGCCAGGATCTGGGGCCAACGTCCTGACTTTC. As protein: CASSLVPQPGSGANVLTF.

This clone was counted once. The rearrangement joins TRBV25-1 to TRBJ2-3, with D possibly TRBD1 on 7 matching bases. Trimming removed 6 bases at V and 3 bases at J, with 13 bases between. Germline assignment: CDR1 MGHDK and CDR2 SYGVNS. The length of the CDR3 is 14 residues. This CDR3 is CASSRQGGTDTQYF. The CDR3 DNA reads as TGTGCCAGCAGCCGACAGGGAGGAACAGATACGCAGTATTTT.

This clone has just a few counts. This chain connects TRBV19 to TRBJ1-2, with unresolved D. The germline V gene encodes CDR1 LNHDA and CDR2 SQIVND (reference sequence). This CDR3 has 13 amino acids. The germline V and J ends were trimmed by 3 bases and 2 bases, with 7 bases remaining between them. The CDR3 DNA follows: TGTGCCAGTAGTATGGGCAGAAACTATGGCTACACCTTC. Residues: CASSMGRNYGYTF. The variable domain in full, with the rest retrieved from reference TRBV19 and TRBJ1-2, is DGGITQSPKYLFRKEGQNVTLSCEQNLNHDAMYWYRQDPGQGLRLIYYSQIVNDFQKGDIAEGYSVSREKKESFPLTVTSAQKNPTAFYLCASSMGRNYGYTFGSGTRLTVV.

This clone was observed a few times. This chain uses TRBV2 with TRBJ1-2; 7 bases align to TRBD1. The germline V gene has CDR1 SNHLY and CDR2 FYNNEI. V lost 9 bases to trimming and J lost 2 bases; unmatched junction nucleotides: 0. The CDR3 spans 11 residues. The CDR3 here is CARQGNYGYTF. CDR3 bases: TGTGCCAGACAGGGGAACTATGGCTACACCTTC.

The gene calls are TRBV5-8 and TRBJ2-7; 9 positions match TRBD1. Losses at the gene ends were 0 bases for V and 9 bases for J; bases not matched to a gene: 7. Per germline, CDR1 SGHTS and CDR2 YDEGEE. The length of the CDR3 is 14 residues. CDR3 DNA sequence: TGTGCCAGCAGCTTGGGGGACAGGGTTTCACGGCAGTACTTC. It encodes CASSLGDRVSRQYF.

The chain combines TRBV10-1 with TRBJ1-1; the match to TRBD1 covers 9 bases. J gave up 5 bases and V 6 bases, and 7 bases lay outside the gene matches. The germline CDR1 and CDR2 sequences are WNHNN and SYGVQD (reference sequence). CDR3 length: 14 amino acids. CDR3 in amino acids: CASSGTGQGTEAFF. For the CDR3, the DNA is TGCGCCAGCAGCGGAACGGGACAGGGAACTGAAGCTTTCTTT.

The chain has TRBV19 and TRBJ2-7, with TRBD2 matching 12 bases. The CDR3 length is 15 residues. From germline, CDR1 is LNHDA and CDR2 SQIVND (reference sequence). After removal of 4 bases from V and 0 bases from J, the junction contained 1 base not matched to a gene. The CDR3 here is CASSTSGRASYEQYF. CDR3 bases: TGTGCCAGTAGTACTAGCGGGAGGGCCTCCTACGAGCAGTACTTC.

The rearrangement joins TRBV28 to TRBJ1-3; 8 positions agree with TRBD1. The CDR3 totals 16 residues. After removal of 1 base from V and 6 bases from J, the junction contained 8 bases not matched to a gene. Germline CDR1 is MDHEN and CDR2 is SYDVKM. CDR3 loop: CASSLYSGGAENTIYF. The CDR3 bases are TGTGCCAGCAGTTTATATTCAGGGGGCGCGGAAAACACCATATATTTT.

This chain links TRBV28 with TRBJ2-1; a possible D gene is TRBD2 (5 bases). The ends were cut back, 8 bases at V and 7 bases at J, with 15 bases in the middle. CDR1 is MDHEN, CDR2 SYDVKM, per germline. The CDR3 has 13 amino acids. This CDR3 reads CASVLATQNEQFF. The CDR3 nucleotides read TGTGCCAGCGTTCTAGCAACTCAAAATGAGCAGTTCTTC.

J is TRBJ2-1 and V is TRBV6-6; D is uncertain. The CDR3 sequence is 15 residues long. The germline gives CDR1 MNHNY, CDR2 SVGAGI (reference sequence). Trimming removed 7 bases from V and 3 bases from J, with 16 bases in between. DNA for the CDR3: TGTGCCAGCAAAACCCGAGATAGCCGCTACAATGAGCAGTTCTTC. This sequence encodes CASKTRDSRYNEQFF.

DNA of the CDR3: TGTGCCGCCTCAGCGGGCAGATCTAACTATGGCTACACCTTC. Encoded protein: CAASAGRSNYGYTF. This chain links TRBV6-6 with TRBJ1-2; D unresolved. Germline V gene lookup returns CDR1 MNHNY and CDR2 SVGAGI (reference sequence). V was shortened by 11 bases and J by 0 bases, with 16 bases between the two germline ends. The CDR3 runs to 14 residues.

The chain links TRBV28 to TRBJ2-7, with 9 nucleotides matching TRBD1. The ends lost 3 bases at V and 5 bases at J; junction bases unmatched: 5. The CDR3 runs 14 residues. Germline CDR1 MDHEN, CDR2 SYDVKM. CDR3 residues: CASSLRGQGHEQYF. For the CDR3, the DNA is TGTGCCAGCAGTTTGAGGGGACAGGGCCACGAGCAGTACTTC. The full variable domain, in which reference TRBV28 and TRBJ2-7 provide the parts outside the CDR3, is DVKVTQSSRYLVKRTGEKVFLECVQDMDHENMFWYRQDPGLGLRLIYFSYDVKMKEKGDIPEGYSVSREKKERFSLILESASTNQTSMYLCASSLRGQGHEQYFGPGTRLTVT.

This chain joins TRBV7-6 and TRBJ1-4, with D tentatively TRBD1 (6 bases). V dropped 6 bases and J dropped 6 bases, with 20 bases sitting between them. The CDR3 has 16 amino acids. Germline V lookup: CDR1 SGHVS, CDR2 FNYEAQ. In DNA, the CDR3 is TGTGCCAGCAGTCTAAAAGCCGACAGGAACTATGAAAAACTGTTTTTT. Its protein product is CASSLKADRNYEKLFF.

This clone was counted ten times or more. CDR3 region: CASSEGTSGPYEQYF. In nucleotides, the CDR3 is TGTGCCAGCAGTGAAGGGACTAGCGGACCCTACGAGCAGTACTTC. The rearrangement links TRBV6-1 to TRBJ2-7, with 10 bases identical to TRBD2. The germline gives CDR1 MNHNS, CDR2 SASEGT. CDR3 length equals 15 residues. J was trimmed by 2 bases and V by 1 base; bases with no gene match: 2.

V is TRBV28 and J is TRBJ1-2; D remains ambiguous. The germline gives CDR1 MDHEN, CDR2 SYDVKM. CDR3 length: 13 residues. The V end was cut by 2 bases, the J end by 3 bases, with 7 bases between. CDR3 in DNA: TGTGCCAGCAGTTTACCAGAGGACTATGGCTACACCTTC. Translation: CASSLPEDYGYTF.

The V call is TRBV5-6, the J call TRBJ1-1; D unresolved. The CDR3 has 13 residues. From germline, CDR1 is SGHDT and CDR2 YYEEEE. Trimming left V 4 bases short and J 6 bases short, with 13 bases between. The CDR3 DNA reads TGTGCCAGCAGCCCGACGTCGGGTTCTGAAGCTTTCTTT. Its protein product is CASSPTSGSEAFF.

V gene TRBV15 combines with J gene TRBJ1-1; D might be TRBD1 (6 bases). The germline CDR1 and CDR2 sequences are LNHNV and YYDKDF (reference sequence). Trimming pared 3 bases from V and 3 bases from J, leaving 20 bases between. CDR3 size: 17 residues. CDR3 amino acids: CATSSDSRGTADTEAFF. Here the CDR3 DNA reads TGTGCCACCAGCAGCGACAGCAGGGGAACGGCGGACACTGAAGCTTTCTTT.

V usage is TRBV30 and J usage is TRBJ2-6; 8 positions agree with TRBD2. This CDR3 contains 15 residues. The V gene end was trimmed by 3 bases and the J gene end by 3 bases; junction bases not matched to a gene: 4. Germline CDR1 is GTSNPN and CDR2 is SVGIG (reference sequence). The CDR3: CAWSRGGFGANVLTF. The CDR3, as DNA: TGTGCCTGGAGCCGGGGGGGTTTTGGGGCCAACGTCCTGACTTTC.

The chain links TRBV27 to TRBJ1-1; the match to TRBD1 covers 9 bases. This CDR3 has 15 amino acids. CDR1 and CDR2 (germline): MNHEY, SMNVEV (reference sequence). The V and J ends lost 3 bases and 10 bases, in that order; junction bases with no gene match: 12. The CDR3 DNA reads TGTGCCAGCAGTTTGGGACAGGGACCCCGAGCGGTAGCTTTCTTT. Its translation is CASSLGQGPRAVAFF.

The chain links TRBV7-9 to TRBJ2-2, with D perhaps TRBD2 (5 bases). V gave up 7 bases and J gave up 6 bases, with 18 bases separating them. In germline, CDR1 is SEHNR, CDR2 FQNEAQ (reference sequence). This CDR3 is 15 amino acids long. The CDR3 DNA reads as TGTGCCAGCACCTTGACCTCTAGCTCGCCCGGGGAGCTGTTTTTT. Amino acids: CASTLTSSSPGELFF.

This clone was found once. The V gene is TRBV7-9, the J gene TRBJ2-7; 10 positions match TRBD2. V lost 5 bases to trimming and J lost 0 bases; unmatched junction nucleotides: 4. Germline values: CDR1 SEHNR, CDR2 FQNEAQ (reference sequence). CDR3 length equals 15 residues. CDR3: CASSRTSGPSYEQYF. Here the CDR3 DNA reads TGTGCCAGCAGCCGGACTAGCGGACCCTCCTACGAGCAGTACTTC.

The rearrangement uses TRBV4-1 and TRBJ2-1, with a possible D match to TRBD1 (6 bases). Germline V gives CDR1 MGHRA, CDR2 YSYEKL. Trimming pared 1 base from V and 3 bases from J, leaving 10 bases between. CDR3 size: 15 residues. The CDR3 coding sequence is TGCGCCAGCAGCCAAGGGCCAGGGGACTACAATGAGCAGTTCTTC. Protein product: CASSQGPGDYNEQFF.